Each of the 23 T cell receptor beta chains below was sequenced from the same sample in a study of T cells in Graves' hyperthyroidism and ophthalmopathy. The CDR3 regions of TCR beta were amplified from RNA transcripts. Researchers ran a first-round RT-PCR on the TCR CDR3 using the HTBI primer set. TCRdb reanalysed the multiplex PCR reads using MiXCR and keeps one entry per CDR3 protein. The sample carries under 350,000 distinct CDR3 sequences, approximately 17% recorded once. The sequenced sample consisted of blood. The receptors were sampled from a woman aged 55 to 70 with Graves' ophthalmopathy.

The table lists this clonotype with many counts. The rearrangement links TRBV28 to TRBJ1-5; D is undetermined. Trimming shortened V by 5 bases and J by 7 bases, and 15 bases separated the two germline ends. The CDR3 has 14 amino acids. CDR1 MDHEN and CDR2 SYDVKM come from the germline V gene. For the CDR3, the DNA is TGTGCCAGCAGTCCCTCCCATCTTTACCAGCCCCAGCATTTT. As protein: CASSPSHLYQPQHF.

A few counts support this clonotype. With a much larger clone just one base away, this may be a read error. The chain recombines TRBV20-1 with TRBJ2-5; 8 bases match TRBD2. Germline V gene data show CDR1 as DFQATT and CDR2 as SNEGSKA (reference sequence). This CDR3 region has 13 residues. CDR3 residues: CGVSGGTQETQYF. Written as DNA, the CDR3 is TGCGGTGTGAGCGGGGGAACCCAAGAGACCCAGTACTTC.

This clonotype was seen repeatedly, ten times or more. The chain carries TRBV10-3 and TRBJ1-2; 7 nucleotides align to TRBD1. CDR1 ENHRY and CDR2 SYGVKD come from the germline V gene. Trimming removed 4 bases from V and 5 bases from J; junction bases left unmatched: 7. This CDR3 contains 14 residues. The DNA for the CDR3 is TGTGCCATCAGTGGCAGCAGGGGGAGTTATGGCTACACCTTC. This codes for CAISGSRGSYGYTF.

This clonotype appeared many times. The chain recombines TRBV2 with TRBJ2-1; perhaps D is TRBD1 or TRBD2 (5 bases each). The CDR3 contains 12 residues. Germline values: CDR1 SNHLY, CDR2 FYNNEI. Trimming shortened V by 6 bases and J by 8 bases, and 11 bases separated the two germline ends. CDR3: CASRGLADEQFF. CDR3 bases: TGTGCCAGCAGGGGGCTAGCAGATGAGCAGTTCTTC.

The table lists this clonotype with many counts. The chain employs TRBV5-1 and TRBJ2-1; D may be TRBD2 (6 bases). CDR1 and CDR2 (germline): SGHRS, YFSETQ. The ends were cut back, 0 bases at V and 7 bases at J, with 11 bases in the middle. The CDR3 spans 14 residues. The CDR3 protein is CASSLERANNEQFF. In DNA, the CDR3 is TGCGCCAGCAGCTTGGAGCGGGCCAATAATGAGCAGTTCTTC.

This chain connects TRBV6-1 to TRBJ2-1; D is possibly TRBD1 (6 bases). CDR1 and CDR2 from the germline V gene are MNHNS and SASEGT. Trimming stripped 5 bases from V and 13 bases from J, with 15 bases between. There are 12 residues in the CDR3. Here the CDR3 DNA reads TGTGCCAGCAGTTATGCCGCAGGGGTTCAGTTCTTC. Translated: CASSYAAGVQFF.

In nucleotides, the CDR3 is TGCAGCGCTAGAGTTGGGGGTAATCAGCCCCAGCATTTT. Its protein is CSARVGGNQPQHF. V gene TRBV29-1 combines with J gene TRBJ1-5, with D possibly matching TRBD1 (5 bases). The CDR3 consists of 13 residues. Trimming shortened V by 7 bases and J by 4 bases, and 14 bases separated the two germline ends. CDR1 is SQVTM and CDR2 is ANQGSEA in the germline V gene.

This clonotype was seen ten or more times. This chain joins TRBV12-3 or TRBV12-4 and TRBJ1-2; weak D call: TRBD1 (5 bases). The CDR3 spans 14 residues. V was cut by 0 bases and J by 4 bases, with 9 bases left in between. As DNA, the CDR3 is TGTGCCAGCAGTTTAGCGACAGTGGGCTATGGCTACACCTTC. Its protein is CASSLATVGYGYTF.

This clonotype showed up just a few times. The rearrangement joins TRBV6-9 to TRBJ1-2, with a possible D match to TRBD1 (6 bases). Germline assignment: CDR1 MNHGY and CDR2 SVAAGI. The CDR3 contains 15 residues. V shed 1 base and J shed 6 bases, with 15 bases lying between them. Written as DNA, the CDR3 is TGTGCCAGCAGTTATTTACAGGGAAGGCAAGATGGCTACACCTTC. This translates into CASSYLQGRQDGYTF.

This clonotype was found many times. The V call is TRBV18, the J call TRBJ1-1; a weak D match, TRBD1 (5 bases). Per the germline V gene, CDR1 is KGHSH and CDR2 is LQKENI. V lost 5 bases, J lost 1 base, and 11 bases lay in between. The CDR3 is 14 residues long. This chain's CDR3 is CASSALQGNTEAFF. Here the CDR3 DNA reads TGTGCCAGCTCAGCACTCCAGGGGAACACTGAAGCTTTCTTT.

The sample holds many counts of this clonotype. The chain is built from TRBV7-2 and TRBJ2-7; 9 bases align to TRBD2. This CDR3 region has 14 residues. Germline values: CDR1 SGHTA, CDR2 FQGNSA. V lost 5 bases, J lost 5 bases, and 7 bases stayed unmatched. CDR3 DNA: TGTGCCAGCAGCCTTATAGCGGGAGCCCACGAGCAGTACTTC. Translated, it gives CASSLIAGAHEQYF.

The chain has TRBV3-2 and TRBJ2-2; the table's D call, TRBD2, has no DNA check behind it. TRBV3-2 counts as a pseudogene. The CDR3 covers 18 residues. In nucleotides, the CDR3 is TGTGCCAGCAGCCTAAGACTAGCGGGCCAGCAGGTCCCCGGGGAGCTGTTTTTT. Protein sequence: CASSLRLAGQQVPGELFF.

Concerning this clonotype: This clone may be a read error of a much larger clone one base away. The V call is TRBV10-3, the J call TRBJ2-7; D tentatively reads TRBD1 or TRBD2 (6 bases each). Germline V gene sequence: CDR1 ENHRY, CDR2 SYGVKD. This CDR3 has 14 amino acids. CDR3 coding DNA: TGTGCCAGCAGTGGGGGGCAGGGAGTCAACGAGCAGTACTTC. Residues: CASSGGQGVNEQYF.

In its sample, this clonotype was seen many times. The chain recombines TRBV6-5 with TRBJ1-2, with a tentative D call TRBD1 (5 bases). V gave up 2 bases and J gave up 8 bases, with 9 bases separating them. CDR3 length: 12 residues. Germline CDR1 reads MNHEY; CDR2 reads SVGAGI. The CDR3, as DNA: TGTGCCAGCAGTTACCCGGGACGCGGCTACACCTTC. It yields the protein CASSYPGRGYTF.

At least ten counts were recorded for this clonotype. This rearrangement joins TRBV7-8 to TRBJ2-5; 13 nucleotides align to TRBD2. Losses at the gene ends were 5 bases for V and 1 base for J; bases not matched to a gene: 4. CDR3 length: 16 amino acids. Germline values: CDR1 SGHVS, CDR2 FQNEAQ. The CDR3 nucleotides read TGTGCCAGCAGCCGGACTAGCGGGAGCCCCCAAGAGACCCAGTACTTC. Translating it yields CASSRTSGSPQETQYF.

This clonotype was seen many times. This sequence joins TRBV6-1 and TRBJ2-4, with D uncertain. Germline lookup yields CDR1 MNHNS and CDR2 SASEGT. V was shortened by 5 bases and J by 0 bases, with 8 bases between the two germline ends. The CDR3 is 14 residues long. CDR3 protein: CASSPMLAKNIQYF. The CDR3 nucleotides read TGTGCCAGCAGTCCGATGTTAGCCAAAAACATTCAGTACTTC.

The table lists this clonotype with many counts. The rearrangement uses TRBV20-1 and TRBJ1-1; D is unresolved. In germline, CDR1 is DFQATT, CDR2 SNEGSKA (reference sequence). V was trimmed by 3 bases and J by 0 bases, leaving 8 bases between them. The CDR3 totals 13 residues. The CDR3 region has the DNA TGCAGTGCTAGCCAAGACATGAACACTGAAGCTTTCTTT. Translating it yields CSASQDMNTEAFF.

This clonotype was counted many times. The rearrangement joins TRBV20-1 to TRBJ1-1; no reliable D call. V was cut by 5 bases and J by 1 base, with 11 bases left in between. This CDR3 has 13 residues. From germline, CDR1 is DFQATT and CDR2 SNEGSKA (reference sequence). The CDR3 reads CSAPVLGNTEAFF. The CDR3 DNA reads as TGCAGTGCTCCCGTGTTAGGGAACACTGAAGCTTTCTTT.

The table lists this clonotype with many counts. V is TRBV7-2 and J is TRBJ1-6, with unresolved D. Germline CDR1 SGHTA, CDR2 FQGNSA. The CDR3 extends over 14 amino acids. V lost 2 bases, J lost 9 bases, and 11 bases lay in between. The CDR3 DNA sequence: TGTGCCAGCAGCTTAATAGGTGGGGTTTCACCCCTCCACTTT. It translates to CASSLIGGVSPLHF. The whole variable domain, filled in from reference TRBV7-2 and TRBJ1-6, reads GAGVSQSPSNKVTEKGKDVELRCDPISGHTALYWYRQSLGQGLEFLIYFQGNSAPDKSGLPSDRFSAERTGGSVSTLTIQRTQQEDSAVYLCASSLIGGVSPLHFGNGTRLTVT.

J is TRBJ1-2 and V is TRBV29-1; D is undetermined. The CDR3 covers 13 residues. Trimming removed 1 base at V and 6 bases at J, with 12 bases between. Germline values: CDR1 SQVTM, CDR2 ANQGSEA. CDR3 sequence: CSVEALVGNGYTF. In DNA form, the CDR3 reads TGCAGCGTTGAAGCTCTGGTGGGTAATGGCTACACCTTC.

The rearrangement joins TRBV2 to TRBJ1-6; D remains unclear. Germline values: CDR1 SNHLY, CDR2 FYNNEI. Trimming removed 8 bases at V and 10 bases at J, with 12 bases between. CDR3 length: 12 residues. The CDR3 sequence is CASLSFRSPLHF. Written as DNA, the CDR3 is TGTGCCAGCTTGAGTTTTCGATCACCCCTCCACTTT. The full variable domain, its missing parts supplied by reference TRBV2 and TRBJ1-6, is EPEVTQTPSHQVTQMGQEVILRCVPISNHLYFYWYRQILGQKVEFLVSFYNNEISEKSEIFDDQFSVERPDGSNFTLKIRSTKLEDSAMYFCASLSFRSPLHFGNGTRLTVT.

This clonotype was counted many times. The chain recombines TRBV5-6 with TRBJ1-2; D is unclear. V gave up 2 bases and J gave up 1 base, with 12 bases separating them. Per germline, CDR1 SGHDT and CDR2 YYEEEE. CDR3 length: 15 residues. Here the CDR3 reads CASSLLFRGNYGYTF. In DNA, the CDR3 is TGTGCCAGCAGCTTACTTTTTCGGGGTAACTATGGCTACACCTTC.

The chain is built from TRBV7-9 and TRBJ1-3, with 7 nucleotides matching TRBD1. V was clipped by 3 bases and J by 0 bases; unmatched bases: 8. Per germline, CDR1 SEHNR and CDR2 FQNEAQ (reference sequence). The CDR3 consists of 17 residues. The CDR3 reads CASSFRGQHNSGNTIYF. The CDR3 DNA follows: TGTGCCAGCAGCTTCAGGGGACAGCACAACTCTGGAAACACCATATATTTT.